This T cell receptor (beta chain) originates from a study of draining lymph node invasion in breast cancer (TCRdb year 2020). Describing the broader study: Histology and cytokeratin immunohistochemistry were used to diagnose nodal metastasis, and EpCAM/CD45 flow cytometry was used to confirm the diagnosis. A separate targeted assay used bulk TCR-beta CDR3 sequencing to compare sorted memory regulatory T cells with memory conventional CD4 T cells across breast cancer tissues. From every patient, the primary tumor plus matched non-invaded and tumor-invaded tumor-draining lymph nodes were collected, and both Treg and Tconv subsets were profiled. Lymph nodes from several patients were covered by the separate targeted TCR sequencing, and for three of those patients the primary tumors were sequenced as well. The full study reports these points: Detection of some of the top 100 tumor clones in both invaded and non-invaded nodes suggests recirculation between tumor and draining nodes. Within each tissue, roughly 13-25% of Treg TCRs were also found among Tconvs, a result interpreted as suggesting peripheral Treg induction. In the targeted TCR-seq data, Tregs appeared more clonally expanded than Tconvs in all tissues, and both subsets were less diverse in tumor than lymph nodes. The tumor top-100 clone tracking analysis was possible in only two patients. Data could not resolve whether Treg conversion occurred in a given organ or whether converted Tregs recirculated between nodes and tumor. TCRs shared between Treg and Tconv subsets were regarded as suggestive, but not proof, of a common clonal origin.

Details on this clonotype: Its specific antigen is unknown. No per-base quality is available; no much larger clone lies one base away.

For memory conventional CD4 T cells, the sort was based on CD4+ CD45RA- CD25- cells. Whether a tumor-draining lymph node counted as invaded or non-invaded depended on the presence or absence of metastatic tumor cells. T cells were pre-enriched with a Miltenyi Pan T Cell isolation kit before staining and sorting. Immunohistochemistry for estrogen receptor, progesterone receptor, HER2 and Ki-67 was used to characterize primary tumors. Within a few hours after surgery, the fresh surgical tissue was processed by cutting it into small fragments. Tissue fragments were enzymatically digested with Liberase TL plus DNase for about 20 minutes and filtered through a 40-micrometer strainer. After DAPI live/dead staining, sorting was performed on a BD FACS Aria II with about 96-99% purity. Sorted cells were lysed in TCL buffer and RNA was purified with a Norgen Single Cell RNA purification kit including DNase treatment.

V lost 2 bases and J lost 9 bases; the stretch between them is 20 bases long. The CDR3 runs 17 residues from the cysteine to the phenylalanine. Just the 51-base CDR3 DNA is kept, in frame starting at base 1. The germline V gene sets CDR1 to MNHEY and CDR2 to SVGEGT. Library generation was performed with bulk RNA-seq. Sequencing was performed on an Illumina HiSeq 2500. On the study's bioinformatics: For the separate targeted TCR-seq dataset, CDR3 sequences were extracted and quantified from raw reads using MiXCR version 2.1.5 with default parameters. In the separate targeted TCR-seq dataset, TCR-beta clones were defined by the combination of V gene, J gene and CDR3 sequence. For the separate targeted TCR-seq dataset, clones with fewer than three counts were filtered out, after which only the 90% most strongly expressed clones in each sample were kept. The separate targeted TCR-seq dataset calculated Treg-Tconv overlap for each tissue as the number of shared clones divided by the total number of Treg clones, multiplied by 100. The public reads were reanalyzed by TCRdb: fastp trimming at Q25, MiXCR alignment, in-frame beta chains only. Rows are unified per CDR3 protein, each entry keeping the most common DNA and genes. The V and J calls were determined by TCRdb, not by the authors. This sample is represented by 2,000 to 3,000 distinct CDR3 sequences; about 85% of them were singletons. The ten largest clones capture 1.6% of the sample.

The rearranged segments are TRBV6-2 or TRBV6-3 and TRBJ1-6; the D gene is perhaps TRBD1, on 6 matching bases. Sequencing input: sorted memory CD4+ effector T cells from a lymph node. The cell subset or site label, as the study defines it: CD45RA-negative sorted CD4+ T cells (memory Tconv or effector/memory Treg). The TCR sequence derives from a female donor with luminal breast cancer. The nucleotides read TGTGCCAGCAGTTACACTACCGGACAGACCACGGTTTCACCCCTCCACTTT. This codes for CASSYTTGQTTVSPLHF.